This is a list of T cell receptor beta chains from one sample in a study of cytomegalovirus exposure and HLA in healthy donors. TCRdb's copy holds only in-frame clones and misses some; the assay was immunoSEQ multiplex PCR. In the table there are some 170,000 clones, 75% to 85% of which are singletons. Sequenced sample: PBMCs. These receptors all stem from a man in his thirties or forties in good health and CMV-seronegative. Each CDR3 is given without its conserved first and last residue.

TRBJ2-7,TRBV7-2,ASSPEATGTGV
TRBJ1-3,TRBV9,ASSALGQNSGNTIY
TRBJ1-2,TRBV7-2,ASSFQGPIPLTYGYT
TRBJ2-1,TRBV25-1,ASSESGIRDEQF
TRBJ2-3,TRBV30,AWSGRDTQY
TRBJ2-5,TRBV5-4,ASRGPQQETQY
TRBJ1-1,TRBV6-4,ASKGLPGNTEAF
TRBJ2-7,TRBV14,ASSQRQGNEQY
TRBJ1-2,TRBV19,ASTRTDRTDPNYGYT
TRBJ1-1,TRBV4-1,ASSHDSGGVGFSEAF
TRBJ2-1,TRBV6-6,ASSYQLAGDEQF
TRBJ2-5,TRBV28,ASRRRAAATQY
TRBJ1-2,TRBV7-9,ASSLLRGRNYGYT
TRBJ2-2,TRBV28,ASREPTGANTGELF
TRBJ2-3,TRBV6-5,ASKSPVGGDGTQY
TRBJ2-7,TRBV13,ASSLGTSGSLYYEQY
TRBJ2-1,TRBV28,ASSYPRVEQF
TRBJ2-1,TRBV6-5,ASANSPNEQF
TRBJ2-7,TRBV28,ASSRGGGGRTYEQY
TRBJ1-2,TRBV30,AWSDRQKVNYGYT
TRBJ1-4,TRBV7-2,ASSQNPGGNEKLF
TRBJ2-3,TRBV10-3,AITFGGGSHTQY
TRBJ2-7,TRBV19,ASSIRGQAPYEQY
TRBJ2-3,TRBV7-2,ASSPGQGPDTQY
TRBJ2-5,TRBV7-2,ASSTEDRVEETQY
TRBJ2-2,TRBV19,ASSIPPWAGGYTGELF
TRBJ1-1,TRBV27,ASSPRGDRLWSTEAF
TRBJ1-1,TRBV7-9,ASSAHSGNTEAF
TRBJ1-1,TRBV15,ATRDRVTEAF
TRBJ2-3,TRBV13,ASSQRTGTDTQY
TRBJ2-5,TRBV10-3,AIRDSFQETQY
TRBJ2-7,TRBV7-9,ASSSEGRSYEQY
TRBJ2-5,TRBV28,ASSLMGQGYQETQY
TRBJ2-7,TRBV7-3,ASSQGAAISYEQY
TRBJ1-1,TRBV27,ASRLRGPGNTEAF
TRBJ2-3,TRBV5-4,ASSLDGGSSTDTQY
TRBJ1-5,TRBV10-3,AISPGQGDEPQH
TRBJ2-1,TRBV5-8,ASSPEMGPYNEQF
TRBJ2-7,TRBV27,ASSFSLTGWYEQY
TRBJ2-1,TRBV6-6,AGARLAGASYNEQF
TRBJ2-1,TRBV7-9,ASSFTGSDNEQF
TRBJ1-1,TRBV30,AWSGPGWPEAF
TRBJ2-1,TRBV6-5,ASSPGTGSHEQF
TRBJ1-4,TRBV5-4,ASSLDLGQPNEKLF
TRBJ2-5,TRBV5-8,ASSLVGTGLWEQY
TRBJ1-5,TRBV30,AWSSGQGHQPQH